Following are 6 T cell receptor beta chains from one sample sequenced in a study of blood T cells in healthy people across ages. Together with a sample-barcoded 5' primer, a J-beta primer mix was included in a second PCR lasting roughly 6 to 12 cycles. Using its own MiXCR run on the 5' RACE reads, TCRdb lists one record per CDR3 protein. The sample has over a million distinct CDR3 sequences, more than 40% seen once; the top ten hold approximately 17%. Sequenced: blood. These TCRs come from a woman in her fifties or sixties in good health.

The CDR3, as DNA: TGCGCCAGCAGCTTGGCATGGACAGTGCGTCCCAATGAGCAGTTCTTC. This gives the protein CASSLAWTVRPNEQFF. V is TRBV5-1 and J is TRBJ2-1, with D possibly being TRBD1 (6 bases). CDR1 and CDR2 from the germline V gene are SGHRS and YFSETQ. CDR3 size: 16 residues. The V end lost 0 bases, the J end lost 6 bases, and 16 bases lay between the germline ends. Full variable domain (rest looked up from reference TRBV5-1 and TRBJ2-1): KAGVTQTPRYLIKTRGQQVTLSCSPISGHRSVSWYQQTPGQGLQFLFEYFSETQRNKGNFPGRFSGRQFSNSRSEMNVSTLELGDSALYLCASSLAWTVRPNEQFFGPGTRLTVL.

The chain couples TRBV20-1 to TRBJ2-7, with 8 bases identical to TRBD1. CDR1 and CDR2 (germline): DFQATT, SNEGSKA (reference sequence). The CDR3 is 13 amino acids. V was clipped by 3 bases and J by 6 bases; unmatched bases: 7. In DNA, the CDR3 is TGCAGTGCTAGTCTGGGGACAGGCTTCGAGCAGTACTTC. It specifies CSASLGTGFEQYF.

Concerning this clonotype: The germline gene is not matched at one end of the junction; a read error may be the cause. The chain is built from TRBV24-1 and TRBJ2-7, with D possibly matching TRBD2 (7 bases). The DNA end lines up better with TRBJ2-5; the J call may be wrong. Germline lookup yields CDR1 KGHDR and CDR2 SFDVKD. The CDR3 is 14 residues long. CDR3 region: CATGDLGGQETQYF. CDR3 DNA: TGTGCCACCGGTGATTTGGGGGGGCAGGAGACCCAGTACTTC.

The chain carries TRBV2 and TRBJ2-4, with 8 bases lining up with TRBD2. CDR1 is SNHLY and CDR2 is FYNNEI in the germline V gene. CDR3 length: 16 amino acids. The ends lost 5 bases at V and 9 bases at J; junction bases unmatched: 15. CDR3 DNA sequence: TGTGCCAGCAGTTACGGACTAGCAGGGCTCCTTGGCATTCAGTACTTC. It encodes CASSYGLAGLLGIQYF.

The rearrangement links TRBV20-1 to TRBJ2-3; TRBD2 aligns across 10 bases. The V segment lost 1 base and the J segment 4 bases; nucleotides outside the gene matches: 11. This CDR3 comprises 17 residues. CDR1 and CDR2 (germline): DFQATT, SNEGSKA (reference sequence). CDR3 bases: TGCAGTGCTAGAGGCCCAACTAGCGGGAAACTGGCAGATACGCAGTATTTT. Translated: CSARGPTSGKLADTQYF.

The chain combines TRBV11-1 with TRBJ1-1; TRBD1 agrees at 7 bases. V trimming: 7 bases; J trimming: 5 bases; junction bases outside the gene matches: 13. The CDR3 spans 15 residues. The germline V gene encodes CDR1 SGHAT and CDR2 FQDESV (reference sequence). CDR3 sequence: CASTPDSSQGTEAFF. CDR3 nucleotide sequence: TGTGCCAGCACCCCAGACAGCTCACAGGGGACTGAAGCTTTCTTT.